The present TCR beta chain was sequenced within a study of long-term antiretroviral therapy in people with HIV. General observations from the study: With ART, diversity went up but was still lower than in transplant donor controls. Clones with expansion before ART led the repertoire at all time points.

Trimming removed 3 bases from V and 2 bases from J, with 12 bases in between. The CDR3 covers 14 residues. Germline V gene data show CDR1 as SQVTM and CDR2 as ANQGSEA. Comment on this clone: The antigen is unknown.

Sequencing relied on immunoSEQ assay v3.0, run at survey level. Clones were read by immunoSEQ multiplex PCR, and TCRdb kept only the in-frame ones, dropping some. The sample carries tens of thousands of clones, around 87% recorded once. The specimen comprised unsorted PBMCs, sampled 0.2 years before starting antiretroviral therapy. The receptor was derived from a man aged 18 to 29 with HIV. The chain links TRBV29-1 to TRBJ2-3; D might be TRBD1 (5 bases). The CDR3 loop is CSVEAGLHTDTQYF. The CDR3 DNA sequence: TGCAGCGTTGAGGCAGGGTTGCACACAGATACGCAGTATTTT.